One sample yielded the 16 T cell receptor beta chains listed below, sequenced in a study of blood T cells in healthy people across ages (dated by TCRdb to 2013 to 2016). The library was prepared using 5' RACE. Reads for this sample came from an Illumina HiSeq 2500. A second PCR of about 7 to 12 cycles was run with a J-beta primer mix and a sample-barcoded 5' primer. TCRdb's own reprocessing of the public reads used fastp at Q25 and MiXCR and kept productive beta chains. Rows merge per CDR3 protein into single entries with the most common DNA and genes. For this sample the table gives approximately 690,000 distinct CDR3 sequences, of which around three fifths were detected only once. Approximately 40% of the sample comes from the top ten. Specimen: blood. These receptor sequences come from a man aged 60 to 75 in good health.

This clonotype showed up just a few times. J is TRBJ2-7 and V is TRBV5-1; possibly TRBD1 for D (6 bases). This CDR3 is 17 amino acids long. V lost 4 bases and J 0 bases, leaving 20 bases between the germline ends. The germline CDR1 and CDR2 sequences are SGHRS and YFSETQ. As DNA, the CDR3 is TGCGCCAGCAGCCCCCAGGTCGGGACATCTGACTCCTACGAGCAGTACTTC. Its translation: CASSPQVGTSDSYEQYF.

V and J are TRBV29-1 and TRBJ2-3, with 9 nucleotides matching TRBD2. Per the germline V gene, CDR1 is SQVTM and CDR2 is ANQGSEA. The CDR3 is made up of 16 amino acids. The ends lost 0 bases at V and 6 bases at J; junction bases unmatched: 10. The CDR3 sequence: CSVEDQKRGVLDTQYF. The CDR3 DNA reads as TGCAGCGTTGAAGATCAGAAGCGGGGGGTACTGGATACGCAGTATTTT.

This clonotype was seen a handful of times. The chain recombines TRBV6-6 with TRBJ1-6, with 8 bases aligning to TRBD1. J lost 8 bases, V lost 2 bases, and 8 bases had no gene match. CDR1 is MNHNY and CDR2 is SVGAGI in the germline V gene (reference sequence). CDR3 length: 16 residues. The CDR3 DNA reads TGTGCCAGCAGTTACGGCCCGGGACAGGTCGATTCACCCCTCCACTTT. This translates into CASSYGPGQVDSPLHF.

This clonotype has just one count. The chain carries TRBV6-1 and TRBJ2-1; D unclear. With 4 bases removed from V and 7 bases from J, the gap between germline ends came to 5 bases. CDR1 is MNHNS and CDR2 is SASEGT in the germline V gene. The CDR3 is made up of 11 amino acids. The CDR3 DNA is TGTGCCAGCAGTGCTCCAAATGAGCAGTTCTTC. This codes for CASSAPNEQFF.

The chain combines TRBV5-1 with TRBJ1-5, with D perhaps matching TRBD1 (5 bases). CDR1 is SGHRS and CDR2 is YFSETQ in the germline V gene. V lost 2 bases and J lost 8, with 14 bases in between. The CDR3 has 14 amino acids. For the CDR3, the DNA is TGCGCCAGCAGCTTTGGAGGGGACTCCGAGCCCCAGCATTTT. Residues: CASSFGGDSEPQHF.

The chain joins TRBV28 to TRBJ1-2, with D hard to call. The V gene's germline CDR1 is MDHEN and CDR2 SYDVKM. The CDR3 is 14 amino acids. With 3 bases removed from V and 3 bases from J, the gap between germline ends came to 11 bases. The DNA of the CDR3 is TGTGCCAGCAGTTTCGGATCCGGGGACTATGGCTACACCTTC. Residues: CASSFGSGDYGYTF.

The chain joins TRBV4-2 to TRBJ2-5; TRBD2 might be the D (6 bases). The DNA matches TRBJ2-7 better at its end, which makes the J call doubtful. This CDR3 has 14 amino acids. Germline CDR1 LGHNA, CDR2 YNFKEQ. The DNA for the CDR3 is TGTGCCAGCAGCCAAGATGGAGGGGAGAACGAGCAGTACTTC. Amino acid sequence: CASSQDGGENEQYF.

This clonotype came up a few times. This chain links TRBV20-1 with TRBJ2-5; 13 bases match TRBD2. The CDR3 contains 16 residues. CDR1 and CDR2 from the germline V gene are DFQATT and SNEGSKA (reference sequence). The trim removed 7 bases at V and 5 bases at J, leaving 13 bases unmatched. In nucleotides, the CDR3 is TGCAGTGTCTCACCCGGGACTAGCGGGGCGACCGAGACCCAGTACTTC. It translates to CSVSPGTSGATETQYF.

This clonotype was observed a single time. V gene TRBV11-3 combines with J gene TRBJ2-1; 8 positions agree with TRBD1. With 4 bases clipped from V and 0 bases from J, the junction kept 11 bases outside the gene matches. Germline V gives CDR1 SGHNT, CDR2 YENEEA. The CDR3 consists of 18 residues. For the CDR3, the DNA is TGTGCCAGCAGCTCCCGCCGCGCCGGGACAGGCTCCTACAATGAGCAGTTCTTC. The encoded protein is CASSSRRAGTGSYNEQFF. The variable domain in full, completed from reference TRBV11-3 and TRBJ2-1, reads EAGVVQSPRYKIIEKKQPVAFWCNPISGHNTLYWYLQNLGQGPELLIRYENEEAVDDSQLPKDRFSAERLKGVDSTLKIQPAELGDSAVYLCASSSRRAGTGSYNEQFFGPGTRLTVL.

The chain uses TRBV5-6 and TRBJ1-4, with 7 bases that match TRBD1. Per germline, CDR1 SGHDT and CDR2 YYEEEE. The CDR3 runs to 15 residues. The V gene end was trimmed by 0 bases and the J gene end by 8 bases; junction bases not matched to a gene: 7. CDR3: CASSLAGQSGEKLFF. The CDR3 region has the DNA TGTGCCAGCAGCTTGGCGGGACAGTCAGGCGAAAAACTGTTTTTT.

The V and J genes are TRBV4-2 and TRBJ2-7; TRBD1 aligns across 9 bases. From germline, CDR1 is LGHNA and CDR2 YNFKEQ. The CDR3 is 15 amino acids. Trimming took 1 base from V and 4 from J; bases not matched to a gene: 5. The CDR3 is CASSQGRQGVYEQYF. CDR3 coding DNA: TGTGCCAGCAGCCAAGGACGACAGGGGGTATACGAGCAGTACTTC.

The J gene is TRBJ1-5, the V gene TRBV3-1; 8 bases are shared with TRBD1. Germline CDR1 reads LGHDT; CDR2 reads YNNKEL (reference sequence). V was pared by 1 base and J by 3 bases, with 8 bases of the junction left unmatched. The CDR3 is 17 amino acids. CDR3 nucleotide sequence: TGTGCCAGCAGCCAAGTAAGAGGCCAGGGGGCCAATCAGCCCCAGCATTTT. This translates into CASSQVRGQGANQPQHF.

The CDR3 is CASSPSGGRRRGAFF. The CDR3 DNA reads TGTGCCAGCAGCCCTTCCGGGGGCAGGAGACGAGGAGCTTTCTTT. The J gene is TRBJ1-1, the V gene TRBV3-1, with D perhaps TRBD1 (6 bases). The length of the CDR3 is 15 residues. Trimming stripped 4 bases from V and 10 bases from J, with 22 bases between. The germline CDR1 and CDR2 sequences are LGHDT and YNNKEL (reference sequence).

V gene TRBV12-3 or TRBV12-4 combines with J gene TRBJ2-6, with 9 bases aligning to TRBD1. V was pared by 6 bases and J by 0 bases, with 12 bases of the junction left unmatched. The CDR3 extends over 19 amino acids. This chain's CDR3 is CASSQGTGSRNSGANVLTF. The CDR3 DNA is TGTGCCAGCAGCCAGGGGACAGGGTCTAGGAACTCTGGGGCCAACGTCCTGACTTTC.

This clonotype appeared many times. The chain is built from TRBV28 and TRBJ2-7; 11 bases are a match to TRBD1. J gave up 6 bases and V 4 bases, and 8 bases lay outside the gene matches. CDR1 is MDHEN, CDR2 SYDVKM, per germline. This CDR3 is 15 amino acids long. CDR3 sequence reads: CASSSRTGGLGEQYF. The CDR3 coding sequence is TGTGCCAGCAGTTCCCGGACAGGGGGCCTTGGCGAGCAGTACTTC.

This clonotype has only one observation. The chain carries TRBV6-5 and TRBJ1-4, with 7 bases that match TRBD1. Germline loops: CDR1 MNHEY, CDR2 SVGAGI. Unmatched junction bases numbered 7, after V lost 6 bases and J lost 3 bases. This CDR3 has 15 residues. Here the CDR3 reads CASRATGAANEKLFF. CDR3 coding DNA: TGTGCCAGCAGGGCCACAGGGGCCGCTAATGAAAAACTGTTTTTT.